The rows below give T cell receptor beta chains drawn from one sample of a study of response to subunit inactivated influenza vaccine. From the RT-PCR reads, TCRdb called clonotypes with MiXCR, one entry per CDR3 protein. Of about 520,000 distinct CDR3 sequences in the sample, 25% were seen once. The sample here was CD4+ T cells sorted from PBMCs, taken roughly 5 days after vaccination. The source of these receptors is a man aged 45-65 years who received an inactivated influenza vaccine. Both conserved end residues are part of each CDR3. The D gene is left open where the match is weak. Clone size is shown for a subset of rows, as once, few, many or a class of expanded clone.

v_call	clone_size	d_call	j_call	cdr3_aa	cdr3_nt
TRBV12-3/TRBV12-4	NA	TRBD1	TRBJ1-5	CASTRTGENQPQHF	TGTGCCAGCACCAGGACAGGGGAGAATCAGCCCCAGCATTTT
TRBV2	NA	TRBD2	TRBJ2-7	CASSVLAGVNEQYF	TGTGCCAGCAGTGTGTTGGCGGGAGTAAACGAGCAGTACTTC
TRBV12-3/TRBV12-4	many	NA	TRBJ2-1	CASSLGNEQFF	TGTGCCAGCAGCTTAGGGAATGAGCAGTTCTTC
TRBV7-2	NA	TRBD2	TRBJ2-4	CASSLGGGGYAKNIQYF	TGTGCCAGCAGCTTAGGCGGCGGGGGGTATGCCAAAAACATTCAGTACTTC
TRBV6-2/TRBV6-3	NA	NA	TRBJ2-7	CASGGGLSYEQYF	TGTGCCAGCGGGGGGGGCCTTTCCTACGAGCAGTACTTC
TRBV29-1	few	TRBD1	TRBJ2-7	CSVDRQGAGDEQYF	TGCAGCGTTGACAGACAGGGGGCAGGGGATGAGCAGTACTTC
TRBV12-3/TRBV12-4	NA	NA	TRBJ2-1	CASSLLERQFF	TGTGCCAGCAGTTTGTTGGAACGGCAGTTCTTC
TRBV7-8	many	NA	TRBJ2-2	CASSTHARFNTGELFF	TGTGCCAGCAGCACACACGCCAGATTCAACACCGGGGAGCTGTTTTTT
TRBV5-6	few	TRBD2	TRBJ2-1	CASSLGLARLKQFF	TGTGCCAGCAGCTTGGGACTAGCGAGATTAAAGCAGTTCTTC
TRBV10-3	few	TRBD2	TRBJ2-1	CAISEQTSGRGSEQFF	TGTGCCATCAGTGAGCAGACTAGCGGGAGGGGGAGTGAGCAGTTCTTC
TRBV7-2	few	TRBD1	TRBJ2-7	CASSRDREYEQYF	TGTGCCAGCAGCCGGGACAGGGAGTACGAGCAGTACTTC
TRBV29-1	few	TRBD1	TRBJ1-2	CSVENGQGFYGYTF	TGCAGCGTCGAAAATGGACAGGGCTTCTATGGCTACACCTTC
TRBV5-1	few	NA	TRBJ2-2	CASSLATGRPGELFF	TGCGCCAGCAGCTTGGCTACAGGGCGGCCCGGGGAGCTGTTTTTT
TRBV20-1	NA	NA	TRBJ1-2	CSARDPSFNYGYTF	TGCAGTGCTAGAGATCCCAGTTTCAACTATGGCTACACCTTC
TRBV7-2	NA	NA	TRBJ2-5	CASKTGGLRETQYF	TGTGCCAGCAAAACGGGGGGCCTCAGGGAGACCCAGTACTTC
TRBV3-1	NA	TRBD2	TRBJ2-7	CASSQDPGGLAGVRSSYEQYF	TGTGCCAGCAGCCAAGATCCGGGCGGACTAGCGGGAGTACGTAGCTCCTACGAGCAGTACTTC
TRBV10-3	few	NA	TRBJ1-4	CAISSGYTNEKLFF	TGTGCCATCAGTTCAGGGTATACTAATGAAAAACTGTTTTTT
TRBV6-5	few	NA	TRBJ2-1	CASSYRATYNEQFF	TGTGCCAGCAGTTACAGGGCCACCTACAATGAGCAGTTCTTC
TRBV20-1	NA	TRBD2	TRBJ2-1	CSASGGTSGRAPVIEWGYNEQFF	TGCAGTGCTAGCGGGGGGACTAGCGGGAGGGCCCCGGTTATTGAGTGGGGCTACAATGAGCAGTTCTTC
TRBV7-8	NA	TRBD2	TRBJ2-2	CASSSGLAAITGELFF	TGTGCCAGCAGCTCGGGACTAGCGGCAATCACCGGGGAGCTGTTTTTT
TRBV5-1	many	TRBD2	TRBJ2-1	CASSQRGTLAGVGDNEQFF	TGCGCCAGCAGCCAGAGGGGAACTTTAGCGGGAGTGGGAGACAATGAGCAGTTCTTC
TRBV2	NA	TRBD1	TRBJ1-2	CASRGDRGRSGYTF	TGTGCCAGCAGGGGAGACAGGGGCCGTTCCGGCTACACCTTC
TRBV20-1	many	NA	TRBJ1-4	CSARESWRPNEKLFF	TGCAGTGCCCGGGAGTCTTGGAGACCTAATGAAAAACTGTTTTTT
TRBV11-2	few	NA	TRBJ2-3	CASSPRQRTDTQYF	TGTGCCAGCAGCCCAAGACAGCGCACAGATACGCAGTATTTT
TRBV7-2	NA	NA	TRBJ2-7	CASSLERIRYEQYF	TGTGCCAGCAGCTTAGAGAGGATTCGGTACGAGCAGTACTTC
TRBV18	NA	NA	TRBJ1-6	CASSPGRDPPLHF	TGTGCCAGCTCACCAGGGCGGGACCCACCCCTCCACTTT
TRBV6-2/TRBV6-3	few	TRBD2	TRBJ2-1	CASSYSASGRTNEQFF	TGTGCCAGCAGTTACTCGGCCAGCGGGAGGACTAATGAGCAGTTCTTC
TRBV6-4	NA	TRBD1	TRBJ1-2	CASSSDRAGNYGYTF	TGTGCCAGCAGTTCCGACAGGGCGGGGAACTATGGCTACACCTTC
TRBV29-1	NA	TRBD2	TRBJ2-2	CSVRRTSGNTGELFF	TGCAGCGTCCGTCGGACTAGCGGAAACACCGGGGAGCTGTTTTTT